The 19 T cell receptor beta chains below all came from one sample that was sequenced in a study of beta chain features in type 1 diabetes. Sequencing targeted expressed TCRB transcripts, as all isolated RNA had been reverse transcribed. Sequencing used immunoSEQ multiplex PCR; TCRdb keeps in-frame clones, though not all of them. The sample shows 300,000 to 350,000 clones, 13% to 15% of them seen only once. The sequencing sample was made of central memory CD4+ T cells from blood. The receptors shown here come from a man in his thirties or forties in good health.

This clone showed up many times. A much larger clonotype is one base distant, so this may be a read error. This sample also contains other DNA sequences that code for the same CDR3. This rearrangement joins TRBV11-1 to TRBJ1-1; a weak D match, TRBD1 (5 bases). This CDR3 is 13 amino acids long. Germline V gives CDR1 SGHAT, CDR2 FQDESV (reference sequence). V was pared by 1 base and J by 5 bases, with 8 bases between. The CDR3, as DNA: TGTGCCAGCAGCTTAGGGGCAGGGACTGAAGCTTTCTTT. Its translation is CASSLGAGTEAFF.

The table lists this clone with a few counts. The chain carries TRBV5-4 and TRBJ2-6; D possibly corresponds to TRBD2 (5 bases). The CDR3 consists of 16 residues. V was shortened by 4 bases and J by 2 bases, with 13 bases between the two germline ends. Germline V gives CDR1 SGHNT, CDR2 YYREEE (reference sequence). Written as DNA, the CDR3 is TGTGCCAGCAGCCCGGTGAGGGCCGCTGGGGCCAACGTCCTGACTTTC. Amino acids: CASSPVRAAGANVLTF.

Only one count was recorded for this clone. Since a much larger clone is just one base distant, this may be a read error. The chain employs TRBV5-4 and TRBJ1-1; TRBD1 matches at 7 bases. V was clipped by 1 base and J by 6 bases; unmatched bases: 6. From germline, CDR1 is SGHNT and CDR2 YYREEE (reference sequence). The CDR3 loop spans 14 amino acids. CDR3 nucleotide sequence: TGTGCCAGCAGCTTGTCGCAGGGGGTCGCTGAAGCTTTCTTT. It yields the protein CASSLSQGVAEAFF.

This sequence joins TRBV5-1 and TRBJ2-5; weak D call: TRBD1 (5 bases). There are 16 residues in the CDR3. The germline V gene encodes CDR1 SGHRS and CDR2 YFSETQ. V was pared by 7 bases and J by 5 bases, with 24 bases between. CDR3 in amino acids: CASSSKSWSPGETQYF. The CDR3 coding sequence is TGCGCCAGCTCCTCAAAATCTTGGAGCCCAGGGGAGACCCAGTACTTC. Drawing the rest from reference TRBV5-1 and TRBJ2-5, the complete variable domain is KAGVTQTPRYLIKTRGQQVTLSCSPISGHRSVSWYQQTPGQGLQFLFEYFSETQRNKGNFPGRFSGRQFSNSRSEMNVSTLELGDSALYLCASSSKSWSPGETQYFGPGTRLLVL.

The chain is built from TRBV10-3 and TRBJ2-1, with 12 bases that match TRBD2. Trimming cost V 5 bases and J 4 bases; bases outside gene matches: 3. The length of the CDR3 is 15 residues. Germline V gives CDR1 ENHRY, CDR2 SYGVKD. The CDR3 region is CAISSGTSGYNEQFF. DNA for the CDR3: TGTGCCATCAGTTCCGGGACTAGCGGGTACAATGAGCAGTTCTTC.

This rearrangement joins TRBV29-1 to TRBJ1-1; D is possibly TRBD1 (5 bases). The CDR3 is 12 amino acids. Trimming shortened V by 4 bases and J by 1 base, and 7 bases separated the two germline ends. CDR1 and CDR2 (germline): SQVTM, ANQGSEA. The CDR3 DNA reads TGCAGCGTTGCGGGGCAGAACACTGAAGCTTTCTTT. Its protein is CSVAGQNTEAFF.

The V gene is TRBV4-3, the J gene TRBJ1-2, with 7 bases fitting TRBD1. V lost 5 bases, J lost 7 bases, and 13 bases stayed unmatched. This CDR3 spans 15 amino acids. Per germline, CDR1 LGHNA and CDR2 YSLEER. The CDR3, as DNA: TGCGCCAGCAGCGTCGACGCAGGGGGGGCGAGTGGCTACACCTTC. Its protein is CASSVDAGGASGYTF.

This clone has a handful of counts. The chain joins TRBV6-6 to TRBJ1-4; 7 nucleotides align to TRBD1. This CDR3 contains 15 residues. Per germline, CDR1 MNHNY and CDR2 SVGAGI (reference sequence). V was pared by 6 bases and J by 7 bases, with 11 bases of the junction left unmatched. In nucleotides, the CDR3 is TGTGCCAGCAGGCCGACAGGGAGGGGAACTGAAAAACTGTTTTTT. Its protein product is CASRPTGRGTEKLFF.

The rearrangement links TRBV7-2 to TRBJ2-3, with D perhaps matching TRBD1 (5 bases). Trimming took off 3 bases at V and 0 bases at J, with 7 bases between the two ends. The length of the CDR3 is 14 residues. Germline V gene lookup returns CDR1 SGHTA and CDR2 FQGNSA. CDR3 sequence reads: CASSFRDSTDTQYF. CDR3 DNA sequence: TGTGCCAGCAGCTTCAGGGATAGCACAGATACGCAGTATTTT.

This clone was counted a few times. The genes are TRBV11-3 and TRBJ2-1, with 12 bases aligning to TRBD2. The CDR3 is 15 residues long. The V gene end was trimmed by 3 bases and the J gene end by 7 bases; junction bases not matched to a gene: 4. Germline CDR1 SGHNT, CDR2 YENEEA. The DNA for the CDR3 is TGTGCCAGCAGCTTGCCGACTAGCGGGAGTAATGAGCAGTTCTTC. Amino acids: CASSLPTSGSNEQFF.

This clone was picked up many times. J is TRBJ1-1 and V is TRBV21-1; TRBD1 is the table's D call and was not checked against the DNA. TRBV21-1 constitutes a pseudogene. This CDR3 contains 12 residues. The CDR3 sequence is CASSSGTEEAFF. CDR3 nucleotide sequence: TGTGCCAGCAGCAGCGGGACAGAAGAAGCTTTCTTT.

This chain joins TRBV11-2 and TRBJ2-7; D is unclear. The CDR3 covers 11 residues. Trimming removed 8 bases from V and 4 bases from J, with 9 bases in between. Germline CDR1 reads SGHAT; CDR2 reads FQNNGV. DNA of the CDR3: TGTGCCAGCGGGCCTATATACGAGCAGTACTTC. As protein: CASGPIYEQYF.

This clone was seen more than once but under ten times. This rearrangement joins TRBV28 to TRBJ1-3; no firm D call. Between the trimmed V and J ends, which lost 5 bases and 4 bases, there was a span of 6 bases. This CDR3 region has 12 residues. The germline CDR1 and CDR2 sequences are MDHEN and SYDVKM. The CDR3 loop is CASSVRGNTIYF. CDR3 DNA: TGTGCCAGCAGTGTGCGAGGAAACACCATATATTTT. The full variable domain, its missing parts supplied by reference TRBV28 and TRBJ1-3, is DVKVTQSSRYLVKRTGEKVFLECVQDMDHENMFWYRQDPGLGLRLIYFSYDVKMKEKGDIPEGYSVSREKKERFSLILESASTNQTSMYLCASSVRGNTIYFGEGSWLTVV.

The CDR3 loop reads CATGGGRDRSDNSPLHF. The CDR3 nucleotides are TGTGCCACCGGTGGGGGACGGGACCGATCTGATAATTCACCCCTCCACTTT. The J gene is TRBJ1-6, the V gene TRBV10-3; maybe TRBD1 (5 bases). V gave up 10 bases and J gave up 5 bases, with 24 bases separating them. The CDR3 length is 17 residues. Germline V CDR1 and CDR2: ENHRY, SYGVKD.

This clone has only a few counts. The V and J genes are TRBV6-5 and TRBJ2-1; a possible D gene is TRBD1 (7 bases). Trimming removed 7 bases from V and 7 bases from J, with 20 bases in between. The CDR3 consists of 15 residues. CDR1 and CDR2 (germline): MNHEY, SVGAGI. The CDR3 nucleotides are TGTGCCAGCATCCTAGGGGGGACAGTCGGAAATGAGCAGTTCTTC. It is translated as CASILGGTVGNEQFF.

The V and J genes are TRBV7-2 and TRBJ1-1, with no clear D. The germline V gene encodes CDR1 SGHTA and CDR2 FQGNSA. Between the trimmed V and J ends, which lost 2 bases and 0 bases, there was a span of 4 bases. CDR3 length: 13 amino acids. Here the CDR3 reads CASSLTLNTEAFF. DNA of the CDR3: TGTGCCAGCAGCTTAACGTTGAACACTGAAGCTTTCTTT.

CDR3 in amino acids: CASSSTTPPGRTSGGRDTQYF. DNA for the CDR3: TGTGCCAGCAGTTCCACGACCCCTCCGGGACGAACTAGCGGGGGGAGAGATACGCAGTATTTT. The chain employs TRBV28 and TRBJ2-3; 12 bases align to TRBD2. The J segment lost 5 bases and the V segment lost 4 bases, leaving 22 bases of the junction unmatched. The germline gives CDR1 MDHEN, CDR2 SYDVKM. The CDR3 consists of 21 residues.

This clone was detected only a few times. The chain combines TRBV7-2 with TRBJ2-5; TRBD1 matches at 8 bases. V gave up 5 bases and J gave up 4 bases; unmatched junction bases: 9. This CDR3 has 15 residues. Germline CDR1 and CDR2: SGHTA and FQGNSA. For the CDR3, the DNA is TGTGCCAGCAGCGAGACAGGGGTGAGGGGAGAGACCCAGTACTTC. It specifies CASSETGVRGETQYF.

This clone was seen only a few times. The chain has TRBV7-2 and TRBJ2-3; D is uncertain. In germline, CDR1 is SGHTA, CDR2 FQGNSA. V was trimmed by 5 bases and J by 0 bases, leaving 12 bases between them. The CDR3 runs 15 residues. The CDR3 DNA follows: TGTGCCAGCAGCCCGTCCGGTAGTAGCACAGATACGCAGTATTTT. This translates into CASSPSGSSTDTQYF. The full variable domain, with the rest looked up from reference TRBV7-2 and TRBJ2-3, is GAGVSQSPSNKVTEKGKDVELRCDPISGHTALYWYRQSLGQGLEFLIYFQGNSAPDKSGLPSDRFSAERTGGSVSTLTIQRTQQEDSAVYLCASSPSGSSTDTQYFGPGTRLTVL.